Sequencing of this TCR beta chain was carried out in a study of blood T cells in healthy people across ages. Study results and caveats: Higher diversity, along with more naive CD4+ cells, distinguished long-lived donors from aged donors. Donor CMV status was unknown, possibly confounding expanded clonotype changes.

On this clonotype itself: What it binds is unknown.

With a J-beta primer mix and a sample-barcoded 5' primer, a second PCR ran about 6 to 11 cycles. Each CDR3 protein is one row after TCRdb ran MiXCR on the 5' RACE reads. In the table there are about 1,400,000 distinct CDR3 sequences, approximately 42% of which are singletons. Looked up from germline, CDR1 is LNHNV and CDR2 is YYDKDF (reference sequence). The length of the CDR3 is 15 residues. V was clipped by 1 base and J by 5 bases, with 15 bases between them. This chain links TRBV15 with TRBJ2-7; the D gene is possibly TRBD2 (7 bases). The sequence derives from a woman younger than 30 in good health. Input material: blood. In DNA, the CDR3 is TGTGCCACCAGCAGAGGTTGGGGGGGCGTCAACGAGCAGTACTTC. Translation gives CATSRGWGGVNEQYF.